What follows is one TCR beta chain and its context. Its antigen is not identified. Measured with immunoSEQ multiplex PCR; TCRdb has only the in-frame clones, and not every one. The table records some 150,000 clones, about 92% of them present only once. V was shortened by 0 bases and J by 2 bases, with 16 bases between the two germline ends. The CDR3 is 18 amino acids. CDR1 and CDR2 from the germline V gene are SGHDN and FVKESK. This entry is derived from a study of T cell responses to AZD1222 COVID-19 vaccine. Whole-study results and caveats: There were mostly white British donors and more females than males, and clonal diversity was possibly underestimated. Spike-specific TCR breadth and depth grew following two AZD1222 doses. All repertoire sampling was performed exclusively after the peak T cell response.

This clonotype was obtained from an adult in good health. The genes are TRBV14 and TRBJ2-2, with D hard to call. Sequenced material: peripheral blood, taken on day 0 of AZD1222 vaccination. CDR3 coding DNA: TGTGCCAGCAGCCAAGATCTAGGGTCCCTACCTAACACCGGGGAGCTGTTTTTT. It encodes CASSQDLGSLPNTGELFF.